Listed below are T cell receptor beta chains from one sample, sequenced in a study of blood T cell repertoires in COVID-19. Measured with immunoSEQ multiplex PCR; TCRdb has only the in-frame clones, and not every one. The data show 270,000 or so clones, more than 85% seen once. The sample comprised peripheral blood. Every receptor here comes from a man aged 40-55 years with acute or convalescent COVID-19. The CDR3 runs from the conserved cysteine through the conserved F or W. Fields, in order: clone size, J gene, V gene, D gene, CDR3 protein, CDR3 DNA. D genes are given only for firm matches. Not every row has a clone size; where given, it reads once, few, many or a size class.

- TRBJ1-1 TRBV5-5 - CASSLTGGSAEAFF TGTGCCAGCAGCTTGACCGGGGGATCGGCCGAAGCTTTCTTT
- TRBJ2-7 TRBV7-8 TRBD1 CASSRLTGTGASEQYF TGTGCCAGCAGCCGCCTAACCGGGACAGGGGCCAGCGAGCAGTACTTC
- TRBJ2-2 TRBV2 - CAQRGLKNTGELFF TGTGCCCAGAGGGGACTCAAGAACACCGGGGAGCTGTTTTTT
- TRBJ2-1 TRBV24-1 TRBD2 CATSDLGTSGGPRFF TGTGCCACCAGTGACCTCGGGACTAGCGGGGGGCCGCGGTTCTTC
- TRBJ1-3 TRBV2 TRBD1 CASSVRQGAGNTIYF TGTGCCAGCAGTGTGAGGCAGGGGGCTGGAAACACCATATATTTT
once TRBJ1-2 TRBV2 - CASSGGWNYGYTF TGTGCCAGCAGTGGAGGGTGGAACTATGGCTACACCTTC
- TRBJ1-3 TRBV28 TRBD1 CASSPWDREAPGSPWGGNTIYF TGTGCCAGCAGTCCCTGGGACAGGGAGGCCCCAGGGTCCCCATGGGGTGGAAACACCATATATTTT
few TRBJ1-1 TRBV6-1 - CASSDSSYTEAFF TGTGCCAGCAGTGACAGTTCCTACACTGAAGCTTTCTTT
- TRBJ2-1 TRBV7-3 - CASSLGGGREQFF TGTGCCAGCAGCTTAGGAGGGGGCCGAGAGCAGTTCTTC
- TRBJ2-7 TRBV5-1 - CASSVQGNEQYF TGCGCCAGCAGTGTCCAGGGTAACGAGCAGTACTTC
few TRBJ2-2 TRBV2 TRBD1 CASRPRDRLSGELFF TGTGCCAGCAGACCCCGGGACAGGTTGTCCGGGGAGCTGTTTTTT
- TRBJ1-2 TRBV6-4 - CASSDGTGSYGYTF TGTGCCAGCAGTGACGGAACAGGGTCCTATGGCTACACCTTC
- TRBJ2-7 TRBV15 - CATSRAVRATYEQYF TGTGCCACCAGCAGAGCAGTCAGGGCCACCTACGAGCAGTACTTC
- TRBJ1-3 TRBV7-2 - CASSLTAPGSGNTIYF TGTGCCAGCAGCTTAACGGCGCCAGGGTCGGGAAACACCATATATTTT
- TRBJ2-7 TRBV9 TRBD1 CASSFSGQGYEQYF TGTGCCAGCAGCTTCTCGGGACAGGGCTACGAGCAGTACTTC
- TRBJ2-7 TRBV7-9 - CASSFTGHEQYF TGTGCCAGCAGCTTTACTGGTCACGAGCAGTACTTC
- TRBJ1-5 TRBV6-5 TRBD1 CASSYVGQGGHF TGTGCCAGCAGTTACGTGGGACAGGGGGGACATTTT
- TRBJ1-1 TRBV19 - CASTKSHTEAFF TGTGCCAGTACGAAAAGCCACACTGAAGCTTTCTTT
- TRBJ1-4 TRBV19 TRBD1 CASSIWNRGNEKLFF TGTGCCAGTAGTATTTGGAACAGGGGAAATGAAAAACTGTTTTTT
- TRBJ2-7 TRBV9 - CASSVATGTAYEQYF TGTGCCAGCAGCGTAGCTACGGGAACCGCCTACGAGCAGTACTTC
once TRBJ1-2 TRBV30 TRBD1 CAWSVGGGSGYTF TGTGCCTGGAGTGTAGGGGGCGGATCTGGCTACACCTTC
- TRBJ2-7 TRBV11-2 - CASSLDLGFAGSGVYEQYF TGTGCCAGCAGCTTAGATCTGGGGTTTGCAGGGTCCGGAGTCTACGAGCAGTACTTC
- TRBJ1-3 TRBV24-1 - CATSDLTVPGNTIYF TGTGCCACCAGTGATTTAACAGTCCCTGGAAACACCATATATTTT
- TRBJ1-1 TRBV11-2 - CASSLGPGKGNTEAFF TGTGCCAGCAGCTTAGGTCCAGGGAAGGGGAACACTGAAGCTTTCTTT
- TRBJ1-2 TRBV6-6 TRBD1 CASSVGTDSPYGYTF TGTGCCAGCAGTGTCGGGACAGACTCTCCCTATGGCTACACCTTC
- TRBJ1-1 TRBV19 TRBD1 CASSGGTGAEAFF TGTGCCAGTAGTGGGGGGACAGGGGCTGAAGCTTTCTTT
- TRBJ1-6 TRBV7-2 - CASRDTGGRNSPLHF TGTGCCAGCAGGGATACGGGGGGGAGGAATTCACCCCTCCACTTT
few TRBJ2-7 TRBV2 - CATQDRLSYEQYF TGTGCCACCCAGGACAGATTATCCTACGAGCAGTACTTC
- TRBJ2-1 TRBV4-1 TRBD2 CASSLQTSGAFDNEQFF TGCGCCAGCAGCCTACAAACTAGCGGGGCTTTTGACAATGAGCAGTTCTTC
- TRBJ2-7 TRBV9 TRBD2 CASSGTSGGYEQYF TGTGCCAGCAGCGGTACTAGCGGGGGTTACGAGCAGTACTTC
- TRBJ1-1 TRBV11-2 TRBD1 CASSSWDRVSTEAFF TGTGCCAGCAGCTCCTGGGACAGGGTGAGCACTGAAGCTTTCTTT
- TRBJ2-7 TRBV19 TRBD1 CASSGQGVYSYEQYF TGTGCCAGTAGTGGGCAGGGGGTATACTCCTACGAGCAGTACTTC
- TRBJ1-6 TRBV25-1 - CASSGGGNSPLHF TGTGCCAGCAGTGGAGGTGGGAATTCACCCCTCCACTTT
- TRBJ1-2 TRBV11-3 TRBD1 CASSSRTGGYTF TGTGCCAGCAGCTCCCGGACAGGTGGCTACACCTTC
once TRBJ1-3 TRBV6-6 - CASSRREGGNTIYF TGTGCCAGCAGTCGCCGCGAGGGTGGGAACACCATATATTTT
once TRBJ2-3 TRBV7-3 - CASSSYTDTQYF TGTGCCAGCAGCTCCTACACAGATACGCAGTATTTT
- TRBJ1-6 TRBV21-1 - CASREEGFYNSPLHF TGTGCCAGCCGAGAGGAGGGTTTCTATAATTCACCCCTCCACTTT
- TRBJ1-5 TRBV7-9 - CASSLGLGDQPQHF TGTGCCAGCAGCTTGGGTCTAGGGGATCAGCCCCAGCATTTT
- TRBJ2-1 TRBV7-8 - CASSQSTAGSYNEQFF TGTGCCAGCAGCCAAAGCACGGCGGGGTCCTACAATGAGCAGTTCTTC
- TRBJ2-2 TRBV30 - CAWSVGGAGELFF TGTGCCTGGAGTGTAGGCGGGGCCGGGGAGCTGTTTTTT
- TRBJ1-5 TRBV30 - CAWSVGTDYSNQPQHF TGTGCCTGGAGTGTAGGCACAGATTATAGCAATCAGCCCCAGCATTTT
few TRBJ2-1 TRBV11-2 - CASSPASWGPQENEQFF TGTGCCAGCAGCCCCGCGTCGTGGGGGCCCCAGGAAAATGAGCAGTTCTTC
once TRBJ1-3 TRBV12-5 - CASGPTGSGNTIYF TGTGCTAGTGGTCCGACAGGCTCTGGAAACACCATATATTTT
few TRBJ1-4 TRBV9 - CASSRGSPEKLFF TGTGCCAGCAGCAGGGGGTCACCCGAAAAACTGTTTTTT
- TRBJ1-5 TRBV7-8 TRBD1 CASSIDREQPQHF TGTGCCAGCAGCATTGACAGGGAGCAGCCCCAGCATTTT
once TRBJ2-3 TRBV6-4 - CASSRQGGEDTQYF TGTGCCAGCAGCCGACAGGGAGGAGAGGATACGCAGTATTTT
- TRBJ1-4 TRBV5-6 TRBD1 CASTLRGPGEKLFF TGTGCCAGCACCTTGAGGGGGCCAGGGGAAAAACTGTTTTTT
- TRBJ1-1 TRBV19 - CASSIGGRRLSTEAFF TGTGCCAGTAGTATAGGTGGGCGGAGGTTGAGCACTGAAGCTTTCTTT
- TRBJ2-3 TRBV10-3 TRBD1 CAIRDSTSDTQYF TGTGCCATCCGGGACAGTACCTCAGATACGCAGTATTTT